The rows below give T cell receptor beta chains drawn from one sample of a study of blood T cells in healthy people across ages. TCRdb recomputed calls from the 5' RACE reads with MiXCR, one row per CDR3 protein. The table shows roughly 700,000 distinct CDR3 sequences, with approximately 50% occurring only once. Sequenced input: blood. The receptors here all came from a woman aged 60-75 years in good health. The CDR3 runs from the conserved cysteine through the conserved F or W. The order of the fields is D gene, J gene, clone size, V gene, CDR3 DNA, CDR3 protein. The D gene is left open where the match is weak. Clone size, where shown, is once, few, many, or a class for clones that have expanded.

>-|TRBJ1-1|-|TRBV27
TGTGCCAGCAGACCCTACACAGGGAAGCTGAACACTGAAGCTTTCTTT
CASRPYTGKLNTEAFF
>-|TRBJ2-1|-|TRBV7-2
TGTGCCAGCAGCTTAGTGGCAGGGATCGTCGGTGAGCAGTTCTTC
CASSLVAGIVGEQFF
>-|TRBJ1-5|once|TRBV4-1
TGCGCCAGCAGCCAAGATGTCGGAAGGACGGGCCGTTGGGATGCTCAGCCCCAGCATTTT
CASSQDVGRTGRWDAQPQHF
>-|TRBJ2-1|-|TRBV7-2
TGTGCCGGCAGCTTAGTAAGAGGGGCCGAGCAGTTCTTC
CAGSLVRGAEQFF
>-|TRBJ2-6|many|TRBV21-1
TGTGCCAGCAGCAAAGATCTTGACAGGGCACACTCTGGGGCCAACGTCCTGACTTTC
CASSKDLDRAHSGANVLTF
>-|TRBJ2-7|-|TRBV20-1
TGCAGTGCTAGGGGGGACATAGGATCCGAGCAGTACTTC
CSARGDIGSEQYF
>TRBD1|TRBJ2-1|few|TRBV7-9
TGTGCCAGCAGCTTGACAGGGGTTGTATATGAGCAGTTCTTC
CASSLTGVVYEQFF
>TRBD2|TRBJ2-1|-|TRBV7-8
TGTGCCAGCAGCCCCACGGGGGGAAGAAATGAGCAGTTCTTC
CASSPTGGRNEQFF
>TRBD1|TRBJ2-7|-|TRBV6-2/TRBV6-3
TGTGCCAGCAGTAAGACAGGGACCTTTGCCTACGAGCAGTACTTC
CASSKTGTFAYEQYF
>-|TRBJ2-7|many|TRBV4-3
TGCGCCAGCAGCCAAGCGTCCGGTTACGAGCAGTACTTC
CASSQASGYEQYF
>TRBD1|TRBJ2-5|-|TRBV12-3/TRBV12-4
TGTGCCAGCAGCGGGACAGGGGCACCGGAGACCCAGTACTTC
CASSGTGAPETQYF
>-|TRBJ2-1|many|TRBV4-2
TGTGCCAGCAGCCAAGTATCAGCGGAGGAGTACAATGAGCAGTTCTTC
CASSQVSAEEYNEQFF
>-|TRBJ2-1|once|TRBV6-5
TGTGCCAGCAGTTACTCGAGGACCTACGAGCAGTTCTTC
CASSYSRTYEQFF
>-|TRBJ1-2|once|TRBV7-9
TGTGCCAGCAGCTTAGCTCAGATGTCTGACTATGGCTACACCTTC
CASSLAQMSDYGYTF
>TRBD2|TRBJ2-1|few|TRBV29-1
TGCAGCGTTGTGGGGAGTCTAGCGGGAGGTAACCGATCCTACAATGAGCAGTTCTTC
CSVVGSLAGGNRSYNEQFF
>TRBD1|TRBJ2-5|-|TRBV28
TGTGCCAGCAATCTACAGGGGGCGCGCCGTGAGACCCAGTACTTC
CASNLQGARRETQYF
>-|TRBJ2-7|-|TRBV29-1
TGCAGCGTCGAACTAGGCGTTCCGGACAGCTCCTGCGAGCAGTACTTC
CSVELGVPDSSCEQYF
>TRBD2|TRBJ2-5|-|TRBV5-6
TGTGCCAGCAGCCTATTACTAGCGGGAGTGAGAGAGACCCAGTACTTC
CASSLLLAGVRETQYF
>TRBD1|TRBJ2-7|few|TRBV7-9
TGTGCCAGCAGCCCCCTTTGGGACAGGTACTCCTACGAGCAGTACTTC
CASSPLWDRYSYEQYF
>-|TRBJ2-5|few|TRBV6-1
TGTGCCAGCACTTCCATGGCGGACATACAAGAGACCCAGTACTTC
CASTSMADIQETQYF
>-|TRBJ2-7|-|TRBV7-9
TGTGCCAGCAGCTTATTACCTAGCTCCTACGAGCAGTACTTC
CASSLLPSSYEQYF
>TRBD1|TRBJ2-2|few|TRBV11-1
TGTGCCAGCAGCCGGGACAGGGGGCCCACCGGGGAGCTGTTTTTT
CASSRDRGPTGELFF
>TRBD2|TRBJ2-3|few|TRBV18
TGTGCCAGCTCACCAGGGACTAGCGGGAGCCGAGATACGCAGTATTTT
CASSPGTSGSRDTQYF
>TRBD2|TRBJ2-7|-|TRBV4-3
TGCGCCAGCAGCCAACGGACTAGCGGCGAGCAGTACTTC
CASSQRTSGEQYF
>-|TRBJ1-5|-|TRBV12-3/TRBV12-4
TGTGCCACCCGTTCGGCTCATACGGGAAGTCAGCCCCAGCATTTT
CATRSAHTGSQPQHF
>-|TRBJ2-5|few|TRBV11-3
TGTGCCAGCAGCCTCCGGGACAAAGAAGAGACCCAGTACTTC
CASSLRDKEETQYF
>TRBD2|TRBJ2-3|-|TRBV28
TGTGCCAGCAGCCGACCGCCGTTTTTGGGGGGGTTGGCGGAGGACACGCAGTATTTT
CASSRPPFLGGLAEDTQYF
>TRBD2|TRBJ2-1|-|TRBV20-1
TGCAGTGCTAGGGTCCCGGGGACTAGCGGGACTGAGCAGTTCTTC
CSARVPGTSGTEQFF
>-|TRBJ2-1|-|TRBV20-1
TGCAGTGCTAGACCGGCGGGGTCCTACAATGAGCAGTTCTTC
CSARPAGSYNEQFF
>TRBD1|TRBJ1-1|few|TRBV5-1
TGCGCCAGCAGCTTGGTTGTGGCAGGGGGCATGAACACTGAAGCTTTCTTT
CASSLVVAGGMNTEAFF
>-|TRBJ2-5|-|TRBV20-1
TGCAGTGCGAGAGGGGACAAGGAAGAGACCCAGTACTTC
CSARGDKEETQYF
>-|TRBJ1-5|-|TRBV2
TGTGCCAGCAGTGATAACGGGGCTGCCAATCAGCCCCAGCATTTT
CASSDNGAANQPQHF
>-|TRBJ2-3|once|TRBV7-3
TGTGCCAGCAGCGCGAGCGGCTTCACAGATACGCAGTATTTT
CASSASGFTDTQYF
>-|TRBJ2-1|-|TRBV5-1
TGCGCCAGCAGGTCGGACATTAGCTCCTACAATGAGCAGTTCTTC
CASRSDISSYNEQFF
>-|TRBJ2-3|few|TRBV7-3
TGTGCCAGCAGCCCAGCGGCTTCCACAGATACGCAGTATTTT
CASSPAASTDTQYF
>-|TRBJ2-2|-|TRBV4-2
TGTGCCAGCAGCCAACGGTCCGACCGCTTATGGCTGTTTTTT
CASSQRSDRLWLFF
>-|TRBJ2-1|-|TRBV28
TGTGCCAGCATAAGCAGGTGGAATGAGCAGTTCTTC
CASISRWNEQFF
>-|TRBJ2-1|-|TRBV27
TGTGCCAGCAAGCGTAATTGGCAGGTCTACAATGAGCAGTTCTTC
CASKRNWQVYNEQFF
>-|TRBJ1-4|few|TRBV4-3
TGCGCCAGCAGCCAGACAATACAGGGTCGAGAAAAACTGTTTTTT
CASSQTIQGREKLFF
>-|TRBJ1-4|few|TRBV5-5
TGTGCCAGCAGCCTACTCATTGCAACTAATGAAAAACTGTTTTTT
CASSLLIATNEKLFF
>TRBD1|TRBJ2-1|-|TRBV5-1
TGCGCCAGCAGCCCACGCGACAGGGTTCGGTTCTACAATGAGCAGTTCTTC
CASSPRDRVRFYNEQFF
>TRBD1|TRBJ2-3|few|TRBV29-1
TGCAGCGTCCGGGACAGGACAGTAGCTACGCAGTATTTT
CSVRDRTVATQYF
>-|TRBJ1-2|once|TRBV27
TGTGCCAGCAGTTTAACAGGCCGTCATGGCTACACCTTC
CASSLTGRHGYTF
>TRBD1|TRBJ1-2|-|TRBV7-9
TGTGCCAGCAGCCTTGGACAGGGGGCAGGCTACACCTTC
CASSLGQGAGYTF
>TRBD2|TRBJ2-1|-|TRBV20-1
TGCAGTGCCAGAGATGCGGGAGGGCCCTCCTACAATGAGCAGTTCTTC
CSARDAGGPSYNEQFF
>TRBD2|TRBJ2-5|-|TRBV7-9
TGTGCCAGCAGCAAGGGACTACAGAAAGAGACCCAGTACTTC
CASSKGLQKETQYF
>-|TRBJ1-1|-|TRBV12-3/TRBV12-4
TGTGCCAGCCGTCTGGAGACAGGAAGAGCTTTCTTT
CASRLETGRAFF
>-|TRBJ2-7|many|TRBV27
TGTGCCAGCAGGATACAAGCGGAAGCCCCCTACGAGCAGTACTTC
CASRIQAEAPYEQYF
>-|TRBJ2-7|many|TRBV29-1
TGCAGCGTTAGGATCCCCGGGAACGAGCAGTACTTC
CSVRIPGNEQYF
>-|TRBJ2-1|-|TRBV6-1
TGTGCCAGCAGTGTTAAAGGGCTGGACAATGAGCAGTTCTTC
CASSVKGLDNEQFF
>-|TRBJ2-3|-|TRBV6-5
TGTGCCAGCAGTTACTCACGGGGACTGACAGATACGCAGTATTTT
CASSYSRGLTDTQYF
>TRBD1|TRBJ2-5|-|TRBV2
TGTGCCAGCAGTGGCCAGGGGGTGGAGACCCAGTACTTC
CASSGQGVETQYF
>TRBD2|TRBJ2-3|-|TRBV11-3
TGTGCCAGCAGCTCCGGACTAGCGGAAAGCACAGATACGCAGTATTTT
CASSSGLAESTDTQYF
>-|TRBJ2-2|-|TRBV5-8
TGTGTAGCAGGAAGTCCGCGGACCGGGGAGCTGTTTTTT
CVAGSPRTGELFF
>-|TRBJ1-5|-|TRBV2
TGTGCCAGCAGTGGGAGTGGGAGCAATCAGCCCCAGCATTTT
CASSGSGSNQPQHF
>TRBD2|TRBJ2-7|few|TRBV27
TGTGCCAGCAGTACTCGGACTAGGGGTTTCGAGCAGTACTTC
CASSTRTRGFEQYF
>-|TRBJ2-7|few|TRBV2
TGTGCCAGCAGGGACCTGGACAACTCCTACGAGCAGTACTTC
CASRDLDNSYEQYF
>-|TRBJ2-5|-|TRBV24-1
TGTGCCACCAGTGACTCGTACCAAGAGACCCAGTACTTC
CATSDSYQETQYF
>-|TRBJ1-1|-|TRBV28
TGTGCCAGCAGTTTGGGAACCCAAGCTTTCTTT
CASSLGTQAFF
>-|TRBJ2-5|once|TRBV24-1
TGTGCCACCAGTGATACCGACCGAGAGGAGCAGTACTTC
CATSDTDREEQYF